This T cell receptor beta chain was sequenced during a study of breast tumors, draining lymph nodes, adjacent tissues (dated by TCRdb to 2015 to 2016). General notes on the study: The study compared TCR beta repertoires across tumor, adjacent nontumor tissue and axillary lymph nodes from breast cancer patients. The study was designed to assess the relationships and possible T-cell exchange between tumor, surrounding tissue and draining lymph node repertoires in human breast cancer.

The germline V gene provides CDR1 MGHDK and CDR2 SYGVNS. Inclusive of the bounding cysteine and phenylalanine, the CDR3 is 13 residues long. Only the CDR3 DNA is retained, 39 bases long and in frame from the first base. Unmatched junction bases come to 4, with V trimmed by 6 bases and J by 5 bases. Points the paper makes about the study in general: In luminal-like breast cancer, tumor and nontumor tissue repertoires resembled each other significantly more than in basal-like breast cancer. The study presented the conclusion that tumor T cells originate in lymph nodes as consistent with a hypothesis, not as something directly demonstrated. A scenario in which most tumor T cells derive from the lymph node and then expand within tumor tissue was judged to be consistent with the data. Tumor T-cell repertoires showed less diversity than lymph node repertoires and more diversity than nontumor tissue repertoires, and tumor T-cell repertoires showed preferential V and J gene usage.

Turning to this clonotype: Its antigen has not been determined. No quality values exist for individual bases; no much larger clone is one base distant.

Sequencer: Illumina HiSeq 2000. TCR beta chain libraries were generated through multiplex PCR amplification. High-throughput sequencing was used to analyze the amplified TCR beta chain products. Starting from the raw public reads, TCRdb applied fastp trimming at Q25, assembled clones with MiXCR and retained in-frame beta chains. Entries that share a CDR3 protein sequence are merged under the most common genes and DNA. The table for this sample lists fewer than 15,000 distinct CDR3 sequences; around 57% of them were counted only once. The ten largest clonotypes hold approximately 49% of the sample. Adjacent samples consisted of nontumor breast tissue surrounding the tumor.

This receptor was obtained from a female donor with breast cancer. Some clones in this sample may be carry-over from other donors' samples. Sequences were obtained from tumor-adjacent breast tissue. Rearrangement joined TRBV25-1 to TRBJ1-5; a stretch of 7 junction bases matches TRBD1. The base sequence is TGTGCCAGCAGATCAGGGGGGGATCAGCCCCAGCATTTT. Its protein is CASRSGGDQPQHF.